This T cell receptor beta chain appears in the sequencing data of a study of cytomegalovirus exposure and HLA in healthy donors. Germline trimming cut 0 bases from V and 1 base from J; bases unmatched to any gene: 9. Germline values: CDR1 LGHNA, CDR2 YNFKEQ. The CDR3 is 18 residues long. PCR primers comprised 60 Vbeta and 13 Jbeta primers. TCRdb's table, derived via immunoSEQ multiplex PCR, lists solely in-frame clones and lacks some. The sample records approximately 150,000 clones, over 60% being singletons. Donors were nominally healthy when sampled, though unrecorded immune exposures were likely. This TCR was sampled from a middle-aged man in good health and CMV-seronegative. The chain is built from TRBV4-2 and TRBJ2-5; TRBD2 agrees at 9 bases. The sample comprised PBMCs. The CDR3 reads CASSQEFGSGGTQETQYF. In DNA form, the CDR3 reads TGTGCCAGCAGCCAAGAATTTGGGAGCGGGGGGACCCAAGAGACCCAGTACTTC.